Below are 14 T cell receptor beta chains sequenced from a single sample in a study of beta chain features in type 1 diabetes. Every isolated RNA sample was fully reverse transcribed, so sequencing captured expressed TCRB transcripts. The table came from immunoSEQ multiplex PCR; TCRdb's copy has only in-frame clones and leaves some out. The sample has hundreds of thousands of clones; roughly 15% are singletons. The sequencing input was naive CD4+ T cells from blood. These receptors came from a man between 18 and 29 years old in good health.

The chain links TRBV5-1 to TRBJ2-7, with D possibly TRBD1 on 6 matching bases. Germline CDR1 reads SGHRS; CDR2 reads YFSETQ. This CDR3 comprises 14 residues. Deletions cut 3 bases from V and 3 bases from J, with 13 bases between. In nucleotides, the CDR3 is TGCGCCAGCAGCTCAAACAGGGTAGGCTACGAGCAGTACTTC. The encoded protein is CASSSNRVGYEQYF.

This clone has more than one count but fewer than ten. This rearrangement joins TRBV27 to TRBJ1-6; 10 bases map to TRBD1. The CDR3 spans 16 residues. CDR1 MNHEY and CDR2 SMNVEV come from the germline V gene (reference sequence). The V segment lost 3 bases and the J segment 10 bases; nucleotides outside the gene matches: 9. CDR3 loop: CASSLTRQGARSPLHF. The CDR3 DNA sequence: TGTGCCAGCAGTTTGACTCGACAGGGGGCAAGGTCACCCCTCCACTTT.

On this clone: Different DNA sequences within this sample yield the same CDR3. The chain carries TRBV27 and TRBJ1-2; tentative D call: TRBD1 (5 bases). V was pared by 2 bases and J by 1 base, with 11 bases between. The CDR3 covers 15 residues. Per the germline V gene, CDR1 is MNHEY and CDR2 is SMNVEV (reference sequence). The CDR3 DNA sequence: TGTGCCAGCAGTTTAGTGGGGACGGTTAACTATGGCTACACCTTC. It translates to CASSLVGTVNYGYTF.

CDR3 in amino acids: CASSFSPGRPEAFF. DNA of the CDR3: TGCGCCAGCAGCTTTTCCCCAGGGCGTCCTGAAGCTTTCTTT. This chain links TRBV5-1 with TRBJ1-1, with D maybe TRBD1 (5 bases). The germline V gene has CDR1 SGHRS and CDR2 YFSETQ. Trimming stripped 2 bases from V and 6 bases from J, with 14 bases between. This CDR3 region has 14 residues.

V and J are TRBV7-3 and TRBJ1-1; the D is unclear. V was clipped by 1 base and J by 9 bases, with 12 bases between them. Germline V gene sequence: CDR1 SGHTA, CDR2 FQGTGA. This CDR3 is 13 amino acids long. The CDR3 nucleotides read TGTGCCAGCAGCTTAATCGGCAGGAAACAAGCTTTCTTT. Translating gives CASSLIGRKQAFF. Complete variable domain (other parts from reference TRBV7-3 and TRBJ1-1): GAGVSQTPSNKVTEKGKYVELRCDPISGHTALYWYRQSLGQGPEFLIYFQGTGAADDSGLPNDRFFAVRPEGSVSTLKIQRTERGDSAVYLCASSLIGRKQAFFGQGTRLTVV.

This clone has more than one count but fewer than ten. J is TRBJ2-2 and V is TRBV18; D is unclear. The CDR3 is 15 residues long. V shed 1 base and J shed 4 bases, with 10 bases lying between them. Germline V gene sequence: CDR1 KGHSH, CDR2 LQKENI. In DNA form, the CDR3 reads TGTGCCAGCTCACCACGTCAACTCGCCACCGGGGAGCTGTTTTTT. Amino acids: CASSPRQLATGELFF.

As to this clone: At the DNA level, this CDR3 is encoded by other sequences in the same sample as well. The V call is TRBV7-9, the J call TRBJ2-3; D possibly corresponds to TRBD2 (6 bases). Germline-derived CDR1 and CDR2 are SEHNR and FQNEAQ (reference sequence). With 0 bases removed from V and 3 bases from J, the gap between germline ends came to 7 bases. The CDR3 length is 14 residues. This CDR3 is CASSLAGGTDTQYF. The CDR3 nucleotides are TGTGCCAGCAGCTTAGCGGGAGGAACAGATACGCAGTATTTT.

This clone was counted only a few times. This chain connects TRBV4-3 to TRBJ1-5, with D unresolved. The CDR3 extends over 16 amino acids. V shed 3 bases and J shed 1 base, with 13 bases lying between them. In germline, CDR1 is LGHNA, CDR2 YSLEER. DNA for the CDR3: TGCGCCAGCAGCCAGGCCGAGGGAGGGAGCAATCAGCCCCAGCATTTT. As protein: CASSQAEGGSNQPQHF.

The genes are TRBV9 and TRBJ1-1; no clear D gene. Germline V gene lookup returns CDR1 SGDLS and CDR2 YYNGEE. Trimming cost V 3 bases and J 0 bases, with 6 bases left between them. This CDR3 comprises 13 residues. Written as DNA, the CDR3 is TGTGCCAGCAGCGCGTTAATGAACACTGAAGCTTTCTTT. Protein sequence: CASSALMNTEAFF.

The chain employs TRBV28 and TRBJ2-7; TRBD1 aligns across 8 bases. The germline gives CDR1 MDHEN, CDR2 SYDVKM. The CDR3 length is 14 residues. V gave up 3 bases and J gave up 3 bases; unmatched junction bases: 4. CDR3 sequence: CASSLRDRNYEQYF. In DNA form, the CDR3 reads TGTGCCAGCAGTTTGCGGGACAGGAACTACGAGCAGTACTTC.

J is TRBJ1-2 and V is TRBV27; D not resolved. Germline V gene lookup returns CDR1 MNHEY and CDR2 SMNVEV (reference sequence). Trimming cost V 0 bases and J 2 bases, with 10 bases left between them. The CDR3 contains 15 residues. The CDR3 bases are TGTGCCAGCAGTTTATCCCTTTTGCAGAACTATGGCTACACCTTC. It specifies CASSLSLLQNYGYTF.

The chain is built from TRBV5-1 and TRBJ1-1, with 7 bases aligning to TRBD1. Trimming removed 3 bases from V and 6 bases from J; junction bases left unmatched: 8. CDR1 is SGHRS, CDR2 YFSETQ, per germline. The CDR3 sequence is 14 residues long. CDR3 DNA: TGCGCCAGCAGCTACCAGACAGGGTTGGCTGAAGCTTTCTTT. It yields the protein CASSYQTGLAEAFF.

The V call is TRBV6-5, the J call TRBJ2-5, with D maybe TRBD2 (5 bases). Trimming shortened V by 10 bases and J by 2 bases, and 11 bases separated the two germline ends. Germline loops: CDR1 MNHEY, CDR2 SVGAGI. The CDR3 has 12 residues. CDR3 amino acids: CATGSRQETQYF. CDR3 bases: TGTGCCACTGGGAGTCGACAAGAGACCCAGTACTTC.

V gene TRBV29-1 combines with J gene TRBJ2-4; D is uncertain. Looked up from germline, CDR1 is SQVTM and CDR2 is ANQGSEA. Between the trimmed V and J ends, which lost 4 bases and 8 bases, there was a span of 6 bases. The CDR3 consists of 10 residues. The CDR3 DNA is TGCAGCGTTGGGGTGGACATTCAGTACTTC. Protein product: CSVGVDIQYF.